Listed here is a single T cell receptor (beta chain). This sample was included in a study of CD8+ T cells in alopecia areata. For the study at large: Treated patients were dosed with oral tofacitinib, taking 5 to 10 mg twice daily.

The CDR3 has 12 amino acids. Trimming took 4 bases from V and 7 from J, leaving 11 bases between them. CDR1 and CDR2 (germline): SQVTM, ANQGSEA. The authors sorted CD4+ and CD8+ T cells from PBMCs. Sequencing templates came from extracted RNA that was reverse transcribed into cDNA. TCRdb's table, derived via immunoSEQ multiplex PCR, lists solely in-frame clones and lacks some. The table shows roughly 150,000 clones, with around half occurring only once. The sample in question was CD8+ T cells sorted from blood, obtained at week 0. V usage is TRBV29-1 and J usage is TRBJ1-5; tentative D call: TRBD1 (5 bases). This sequence originates from a human donor with alopecia areata. The CDR3 bases are TGCAGCGTTGCTGAAGGGACCCAGCCCCAGCATTTT. This codes for CSVAEGTQPQHF.